This TCR beta chain was found in a study of cytomegalovirus exposure and HLA in healthy donors. Study summary: In an earlier analysis, almost 120 million unique TCR beta sequences were found from some 180 million T cells.

For this clone: The target antigen is unknown.

Both 60 Vbeta primers and 13 Jbeta primers went into the PCR. Libraries were prepared by immunoSEQ multiplex PCR; TCRdb keeps only in-frame clonotypes and omits some of them. The repertoire has about 190,000 clones, less than 85% of them found once; the top ten carry 4.5% to 5.5%. The ends lost 4 bases at V and 3 bases at J; junction bases unmatched: 10. The CDR3 consists of 15 residues. Germline V gene data show CDR1 as SGHNT and CDR2 as YYREEE (reference sequence). General study points: Researchers reportedly found TCR beta sequences accurately predicted most subjects' HLA-A and HLA-B alleles. DRB1 had the most TCR associations and HLA-C the fewest, a later analysis found, with rates varying by HLA locus. V- and J-gene trimming in TCR beta was tied to a missense DCLRE1C variant by an analysis performed later.

Sequencing was carried out using PBMCs. V usage is TRBV5-4 and J usage is TRBJ2-7, with 7 bases fitting TRBD2. The clonotype originates from a man aged 30-40 years in good health and CMV-seropositive. The CDR3 bases are TGTGCCAGCAGCGCTGGTGGTGGGACTAACTACGAGCAGTACTTC. It translates to CASSAGGGTNYEQYF.